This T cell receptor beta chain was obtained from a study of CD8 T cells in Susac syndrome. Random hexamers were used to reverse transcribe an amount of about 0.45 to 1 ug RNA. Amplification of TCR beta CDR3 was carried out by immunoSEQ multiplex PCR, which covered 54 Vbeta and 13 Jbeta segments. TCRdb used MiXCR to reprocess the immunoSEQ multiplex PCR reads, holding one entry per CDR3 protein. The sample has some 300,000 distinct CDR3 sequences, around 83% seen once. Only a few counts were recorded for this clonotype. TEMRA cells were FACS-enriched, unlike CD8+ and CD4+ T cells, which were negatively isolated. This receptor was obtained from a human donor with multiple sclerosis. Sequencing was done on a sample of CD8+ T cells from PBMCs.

CDR3 DNA: TGTGCCTGGTCAGACGGGGGGGAAGCTTTCTTT. Protein sequence: CAWSDGGEAFF. The J gene is TRBJ1-1, the V gene TRBV30; a weak D match, TRBD1 (5 bases). Per germline, CDR1 GTSNPN and CDR2 SVGIG (reference sequence). The germline V and J ends were trimmed by 5 bases and 8 bases, with 12 bases remaining between them. The CDR3 has 11 amino acids.